These 29 T cell receptor beta chains were all obtained from the same sample, sequenced in a study of T-cell reconstitution after alpha-beta-depleted transplantation in children (dated by TCRdb to the mid-2010s). Library method: PCR. Reads for this sample came from an Illumina HiSeq 2500. Molecular barcoding was employed in the preparation of TCR libraries, with unique molecular identifiers being used to normalize TCRbeta repertoire quantification. The raw public reads went through TCRdb reprocessing: fastp at Q25, MiXCR clone calling, in-frame beta chains kept. Rows merge per CDR3 protein into single entries with the most common DNA and genes. The sample table shows around 410,000 distinct CDR3 sequences, and 11% are seen once. Jointly, the top ten make up roughly 5.5% of the sample. Source: PBMCs from the stem cell graft donor, taken from the stem cell graft. The receptors here all came from a human donor who donated a stem cell graft to a child with acute myeloid leukemia.

The rearrangement uses TRBV7-2 and TRBJ2-7; 8 nucleotides align to TRBD1. CDR1 is SGHTA and CDR2 is FQGNSA in the germline V gene. This CDR3 spans 14 amino acids. With V trimmed by 3 bases and J by 2 bases, 3 bases remained unmatched. The CDR3 region has the DNA TGTGCCAGCAGCTTGACAGGGGCCCCCTACGAGCAGTACTTC. Protein: CASSLTGAPYEQYF.

In its sample, this clonotype was seen a few times. The chain uses TRBV6-5 and TRBJ1-5; D ambiguous. V lost 0 bases and J 1 base, leaving 7 bases between the germline ends. The germline gives CDR1 MNHEY, CDR2 SVGAGI. The CDR3 has 15 residues. The CDR3 DNA follows: TGTGCCAGCAGTTACTCGGCGCTGAGCAATCAGCCCCAGCATTTT. This gives the protein CASSYSALSNQPQHF.

This clonotype was recorded a few times. The gene calls are TRBV7-9 and TRBJ2-1; TRBD2 aligns across 8 bases. Germline trimming cut 7 bases from V and 4 bases from J; bases unmatched to any gene: 3. From germline, CDR1 is SEHNR and CDR2 FQNEAQ (reference sequence). This CDR3 region has 13 residues. The CDR3 nucleotides read TGTGCCAGCACCAGCGGGAGTTACAATGAGCAGTTCTTC. This encodes CASTSGSYNEQFF.

This clonotype was found many times. The chain carries TRBV20-1 and TRBJ2-3; 9 bases fit TRBD2. J gave up 0 bases and V 6 bases, and 13 bases lay outside the gene matches. CDR3 length: 17 amino acids. CDR1 is DFQATT and CDR2 is SNEGSKA in the germline V gene (reference sequence). The CDR3 is CSADPPTSGASTDTQYF. The CDR3 DNA reads as TGCAGTGCCGACCCCCCGACTAGCGGTGCTAGCACAGATACGCAGTATTTT.

In this sample, this clonotype turned up a few times. The chain is built from TRBV18 and TRBJ2-7; no definite D call. This CDR3 is 13 amino acids long. Trimming removed 5 bases from V and 5 bases from J, with 13 bases in between. CDR1 and CDR2 (germline): KGHSH, LQKENI. CDR3 nucleotide sequence: TGTGCCAGCTCAGAGCGCCTAGGGAACGAGCAGTACGTC. Protein sequence: CASSERLGNEQYV.

This clonotype was seen a few times. The V call is TRBV4-1, the J call TRBJ1-1; no firm D call. Trimming pared 1 base from V and 4 bases from J, leaving 13 bases between. The CDR3 consists of 15 residues. Looked up from germline, CDR1 is MGHRA and CDR2 is YSYEKL. As DNA, the CDR3 is TGCGCCAGCAGCCAAGGGGAAGGAATTGGCACTGAAGCTTTCTTT. Its translation: CASSQGEGIGTEAFF.

V gene TRBV5-1 combines with J gene TRBJ2-2, with unresolved D. V was trimmed by 0 bases and J by 6 bases, leaving 12 bases between them. The CDR3 runs 15 residues. The germline V gene has CDR1 SGHRS and CDR2 YFSETQ. CDR3: CASSLVADEAGELFF. CDR3 DNA sequence: TGCGCCAGCAGCTTGGTCGCAGATGAAGCCGGGGAGCTGTTTTTT.

The chain couples TRBV7-2 to TRBJ2-7, with D unclear. The CDR3 has 13 residues. Trimming removed 1 base at V and 5 bases at J, with 9 bases between. The V gene's germline CDR1 is SGHTA and CDR2 FQGNSA. The CDR3 reads CASSLGPFDEQYF. The CDR3 DNA reads TGTGCCAGCAGCTTAGGCCCATTCGACGAGCAGTACTTC.

The chain couples TRBV6-1 to TRBJ1-1, with D perhaps matching TRBD1 (6 bases). From germline, CDR1 is MNHNS and CDR2 SASEGT. This CDR3 spans 16 amino acids. V gave up 4 bases and J gave up 0 bases, with 15 bases separating them. CDR3 region: CASSAVGQGLNTEAFF. The CDR3 DNA sequence: TGTGCCAGCAGTGCCGTAGGGCAGGGGTTGAACACTGAAGCTTTCTTT.

The CDR3 region has the DNA TGTGCCACCTCCCAAGAGCTGGCGGGCCCAGCCTACGAGCAGTACTTC. Amino acids: CATSQELAGPAYEQYF. The chain recombines TRBV3-1 with TRBJ2-7; D perhaps matches TRBD2 (5 bases). Deletions cut 10 bases from V and 2 bases from J, with 24 bases between. Germline V gene data show CDR1 as LGHDT and CDR2 as YNNKEL (reference sequence). This CDR3 is 16 amino acids long.

The rearrangement uses TRBV20-1 and TRBJ2-7; TRBD2 agrees at 9 bases. Per germline, CDR1 DFQATT and CDR2 SNEGSKA (reference sequence). The CDR3 runs 16 residues. CDR3 in amino acids: CTASNGTSIHLSEQYV. The CDR3 DNA follows: TGCACTGCTAGTAACGGGACTAGCATCCATCTCTCCGAGCAGTACGTC.

This clonotype appeared a few times. The V call is TRBV18, the J call TRBJ2-2; tentative D call: TRBD1 (6 bases). Germline lookup yields CDR1 KGHSH and CDR2 LQKENI. This CDR3 comprises 16 residues. V gave up 3 bases and J gave up 0 bases, with 11 bases separating them. The CDR3: CASSPQGHANTGELFF. The CDR3 nucleotides are TGTGCCAGCTCACCTCAGGGACACGCGAACACCGGGGAGCTGTTTTTT.

J is TRBJ2-5 and V is TRBV20-1, with 10 bases identical to TRBD2. Per germline, CDR1 DFQATT and CDR2 SNEGSKA (reference sequence). J lost 5 bases, V lost 2 bases, and 11 bases had no gene match. The CDR3 runs to 16 residues. The CDR3 sequence: CSARKASGSRGETQYF. DNA of the CDR3: TGCAGTGCTAGAAAAGCTAGCGGGAGTCGCGGGGAGACCCAGTACTTC.

Turning to this clonotype: Sequence at one end of the junction differs from germline and may be a read error. This CDR3 is CTSSSTPGFTEAFF. The CDR3 coding sequence is TGTACCAGCAGCTCGACGCCAGGGTTCACTGAAGCTTTCTTT. The V gene is TRBV11-1, the J gene TRBJ1-1; the D gene is possibly TRBD1 (5 bases). This CDR3 is 14 amino acids long. CDR1 is SGHAT, CDR2 FQDESV, per germline (reference sequence). Filled out from reference TRBV11-1 and TRBJ1-1, the complete variable domain reads EAEVAQSPRYKITEKSQAVAFWCDPISGHATLYWYRQILGQGPELLVQFQDESVVDDSQLPKDRFSAERLKGVDSTLKIQPAELGDSAMYLCTSSSTPGFTEAFFGQGTRLTVV.

This clonotype has just one count. A much more abundant neighbour one base away suggests this may be a read error. The rearrangement joins TRBV4-3 to TRBJ2-1, with TRBD1 matching over 8 bases. The CDR3 spans 15 residues. Germline loops: CDR1 LGHNA, CDR2 YSLEER. The CDR3 coding sequence is TGCGCCAGCAGCCAAGACAGGGGGCAATACAATGAGCATTTCTTC. Translation: CASSQDRGQYNEHFF.

The V gene is TRBV24-1, the J gene TRBJ2-3; 11 positions match TRBD1. Germline V gene sequence: CDR1 KGHDR, CDR2 SFDVKD. The CDR3 length is 17 residues. The ends lost 3 bases at V and 8 bases at J; junction bases unmatched: 12. The CDR3 DNA sequence: TGTGCCACCAGTGATCCTTCCGGGACAGGGGGTTTCGGTACGCAGTATTTT. It codes for CATSDPSGTGGFGTQYF.

This clonotype showed up many times. This chain links TRBV7-2 with TRBJ2-7; D unclear. CDR1 and CDR2 from the germline V gene are SGHTA and FQGNSA. The CDR3 loop spans 12 amino acids. Trimming cost V 11 bases and J 1 base, with 12 bases left between them. The CDR3 DNA reads TGTGCCTCGGGTTTCGGGTCCTACGAGCAGTACTTC. Its translation: CASGFGSYEQYF.

In its sample, this clonotype was seen a few times. The J gene is TRBJ1-5, the V gene TRBV6-2 or TRBV6-3; perhaps TRBD1 as D (6 bases). Trimming removed 7 bases from V and 4 bases from J, with 14 bases in between. Germline V lookup: CDR1 MNHEY, CDR2 SVGEGT. The CDR3 is made up of 14 amino acids. The CDR3 DNA sequence: TGTGCCAGCACCCTCGACAGGCGGAATCAGCCCCAGCATTTT. Amino acid sequence: CASTLDRRNQPQHF.

This clonotype was counted ten times or more. The V and J genes are TRBV10-3 and TRBJ2-3; D unclear. Germline values: CDR1 ENHRY, CDR2 SYGVKD. This CDR3 region has 13 residues. V lost 6 bases, J lost 2 bases, and 9 bases lay in between. For the CDR3, the DNA is TGTGCCATCAGGGAAGCCTCCACAGATACGCAGTATTTT. This codes for CAIREASTDTQYF.

The chain uses TRBV7-2 and TRBJ2-1; D not certain. Trimming shortened V by 5 bases and J by 12 bases, and 11 bases separated the two germline ends. CDR1 SGHTA and CDR2 FQGNSA come from the germline V gene. This CDR3 is 11 amino acids long. CDR3 bases: TGTGCCAGCAGCCCCGATTTGGCGCAGTTCTTC. Translated: CASSPDLAQFF.

This clonotype was seen a handful of times. J is TRBJ2-1 and V is TRBV27; the D is unclear. Germline CDR1 MNHEY, CDR2 SMNVEV (reference sequence). V dropped 6 bases and J dropped 0 bases, with 12 bases sitting between them. The CDR3 covers 15 residues. CDR3 sequence: CASRGFVGSYNEQFF. DNA for the CDR3: TGTGCCAGCAGAGGCTTCGTCGGCTCCTACAATGAGCAGTTCTTC.

This clonotype was observed a handful of times. This chain links TRBV27 with TRBJ2-5, with TRBD2 identical over 12 bases. Germline CDR1 reads MNHEY; CDR2 reads SMNVEV (reference sequence). J lost 5 bases, V lost 2 bases, and 3 bases had no gene match. The CDR3 covers 15 residues. This CDR3 is CASSLGTSGLETQYF. CDR3 nucleotides: TGTGCCAGCAGTTTAGGGACTAGCGGGTTGGAGACCCAGTACTTC.

The chain employs TRBV12-3 or TRBV12-4 and TRBJ2-5, with 7 bases lining up with TRBD1. V was clipped by 5 bases and J by 4 bases; unmatched bases: 10. The CDR3 is 15 amino acids. The CDR3 here is CASSPRQGMVETQYF. The CDR3 DNA sequence: TGTGCCAGCAGTCCCCGACAGGGAATGGTAGAGACCCAGTACTTC.

This chain uses TRBV6-1 with TRBJ2-1; the D gene is possibly TRBD2 (7 bases). Germline loops: CDR1 MNHNS, CDR2 SASEGT. The CDR3 consists of 14 residues. V was clipped by 5 bases and J by 7 bases, with 15 bases between them. The CDR3 nucleotides are TGTGCCAGCAGTAAGGGGGGGCTCTTGAATGAGCAGTTCTTC. Translating gives CASSKGGLLNEQFF.

There are a few counts of this clonotype. This chain connects TRBV7-9 to TRBJ2-7; 7 positions agree with TRBD1. The CDR3 loop spans 16 amino acids. V dropped 5 bases and J dropped 0; count of bases not matched to a gene: 10. The germline CDR1 and CDR2 sequences are SEHNR and FQNEAQ (reference sequence). CDR3 coding DNA: TGTGCCAGCAGCCCGACGACAGGGTTAAGCTCCTACGAGCAGTACGTC. Translation: CASSPTTGLSSYEQYV.

This sequence joins TRBV20-1 and TRBJ2-5; the D is unclear. Germline assignment: CDR1 DFQATT and CDR2 SNEGSKA (reference sequence). V lost 1 base and J 4 bases, leaving 13 bases between the germline ends. This CDR3 has 14 amino acids. The CDR3 DNA sequence: TGCAGTGCTAGAGTTGCAGATCTCGGAGAGACCCAGTACTTC. The encoded protein is CSARVADLGETQYF.

This chain uses TRBV4-2 with TRBJ2-2; D might be TRBD1 (5 bases). The CDR3 length is 17 residues. V lost 0 bases and J 0 bases, leaving 11 bases between the germline ends. Per germline, CDR1 LGHNA and CDR2 YNFKEQ. CDR3 in amino acids: CASSQDIRGPNTGELFF. The CDR3 DNA sequence: TGTGCCAGCAGCCAAGATATTAGGGGCCCGAACACCGGGGAGCTGTTTTTT.

This clonotype appeared many times. This sequence joins TRBV10-3 and TRBJ2-1; 11 positions agree with TRBD2. Germline CDR1 is ENHRY and CDR2 is SYGVKD. The CDR3 is 15 amino acids. The V and J ends lost 5 bases and 9 bases, in that order; junction bases with no gene match: 9. The CDR3: CAISPGTSGIGEQFF. The CDR3 region has the DNA TGTGCCATCAGTCCAGGGACTAGCGGAATCGGTGAGCAGTTCTTC.

This clonotype was observed many times. This chain connects TRBV9 to TRBJ1-3; D perhaps matches TRBD1 (6 bases). The V and J ends lost 0 bases and 0 bases respectively, with 16 bases between them. Germline V gene data show CDR1 as SGDLS and CDR2 as YYNGEE. This CDR3 has 18 residues. In DNA form, the CDR3 reads TGTGCCAGCAGCGTAGCCCTCCCGACAGGAGACTCTGGAAACACCATATATTTT. Residues: CASSVALPTGDSGNTIYF. The variable domain in full, completed from reference TRBV9 and TRBJ1-3, reads DSGVTQTPKHLITATGQRVTLRCSPRSGDLSVYWYQQSLDQGLQFLIQYYNGEERAKGNILERFSAQQFPDLHSELNLSSLELGDSALYFCASSVALPTGDSGNTIYFGEGSWLTVV.